One and the same sample provided the 2 T cell receptor beta chains below, sequenced in a study of CD8+ T cells in alopecia areata. Sequencing relied on a cDNA template that was reverse transcribed from extracted RNA. TCRdb keeps only in-frame clones here, not all; method: immunoSEQ multiplex PCR. The sample lists about 200,000 clones; roughly 60% were seen once. Treatment defined: oral pan-JAK inhibitor, 5-10 mg twice daily. This material consisted of CD4+ T cells sorted from blood, taken at week 24, from a patient treated with tofacitinib. Receptor source: a human donor with alopecia areata.

The CDR3 coding sequence is TGCAGTGCTAACAGGGGTGATGAGCAGTTCTTC. This encodes CSANRGDEQFF. The J gene is TRBJ2-1, the V gene TRBV20-1, with 7 bases identical to TRBD1. Germline values: CDR1 DFQATT, CDR2 SNEGSKA (reference sequence). The CDR3 extends over 11 amino acids. The trim removed 4 bases at V and 8 bases at J, leaving 2 bases unmatched.

DNA for the CDR3: TGTGCCAGCAGCTATGGGGGCTTACAAGAGACCCAGTACTTC. The encoded protein is CASSYGGLQETQYF. The chain joins TRBV7-3 to TRBJ2-5, with D possibly matching TRBD1 (6 bases). CDR3 length: 14 residues. Germline V gives CDR1 SGHTA, CDR2 FQGTGA. The V and J ends lost 4 bases and 2 bases respectively, with 11 bases between them. The entire variable domain, with the rest obtained from reference TRBV7-3 and TRBJ2-5, is as follows: GAGVSQTPSNKVTEKGKYVELRCDPISGHTALYWYRQSLGQGPEFLIYFQGTGAADDSGLPNDRFFAVRPEGSVSTLKIQRTERGDSAVYLCASSYGGLQETQYFGPGTRLLVL.